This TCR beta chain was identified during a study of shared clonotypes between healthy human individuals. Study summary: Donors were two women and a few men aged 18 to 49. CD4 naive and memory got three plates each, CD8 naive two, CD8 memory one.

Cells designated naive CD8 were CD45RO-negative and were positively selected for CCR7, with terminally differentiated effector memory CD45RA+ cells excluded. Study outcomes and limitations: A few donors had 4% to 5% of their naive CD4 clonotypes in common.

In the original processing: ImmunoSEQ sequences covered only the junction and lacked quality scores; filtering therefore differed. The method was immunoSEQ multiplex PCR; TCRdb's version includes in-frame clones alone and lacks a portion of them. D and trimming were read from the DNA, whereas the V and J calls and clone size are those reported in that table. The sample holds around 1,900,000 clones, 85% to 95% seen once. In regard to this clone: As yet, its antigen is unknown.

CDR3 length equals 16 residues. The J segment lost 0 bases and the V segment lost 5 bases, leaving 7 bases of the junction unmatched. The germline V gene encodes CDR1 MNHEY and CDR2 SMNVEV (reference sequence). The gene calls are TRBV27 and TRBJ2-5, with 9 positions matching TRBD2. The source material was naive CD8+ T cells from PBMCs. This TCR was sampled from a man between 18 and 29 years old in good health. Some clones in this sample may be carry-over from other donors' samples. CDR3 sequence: CASSPRLAENQETQYF. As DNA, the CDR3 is TGTGCCAGCAGTCCCCGACTAGCGGAGAACCAAGAGACCCAGTACTTC.